Shown below are 30 T cell receptor beta chains from a single sample sequenced in a study of T cell responses to AZD1222 COVID-19 vaccine. Assay: immunoSEQ multiplex PCR; the TCRdb copy retains only in-frame clones and omits some. The table includes approximately 98,000 clones, about 86% detected once. Source: peripheral blood, taken on day 0 of AZD1222 vaccination. The receptors were gathered from an adult in good health.

The chain uses TRBV6-5 and TRBJ2-2; 7 positions match TRBD1. After removal of 6 bases from V and 8 bases from J, the junction contained 9 bases not matched to a gene. Germline-derived CDR1 and CDR2 are MNHEY and SVGAGI. The CDR3 totals 14 residues. For the CDR3, the DNA is TGTGCCAGCAGCCCGACAGGGCCGGTTGGGGAGCTGTTTTTT. Its protein is CASSPTGPVGELFF.

The chain links TRBV10-2 to TRBJ2-3; 15 bases are a match to TRBD2. The CDR3 is 15 residues long. With 6 bases clipped from V and 9 bases from J, the junction kept 7 bases outside the gene matches. Germline V lookup: CDR1 WSHSY, CDR2 SAAADI. The CDR3 nucleotides are TGCGCCAGCAGCTGGACTAGCGGGGGGGCCGGGACGCAGTATTTT. Its protein product is CASSWTSGGAGTQYF.

V gene TRBV19 combines with J gene TRBJ2-1; 8 nucleotides agree with TRBD1. Germline CDR1 reads LNHDA; CDR2 reads SQIVND (reference sequence). The J segment lost 3 bases and the V segment lost 1 base, leaving 2 bases of the junction unmatched. The CDR3 loop spans 15 amino acids. The CDR3 spells CASSIVTGGYNEQFF. The CDR3 region has the DNA TGTGCCAGTAGTATAGTTACAGGGGGCTACAATGAGCAGTTCTTC. Together with reference TRBV19 and TRBJ2-1, the CDR3 gives the full variable domain: DGGITQSPKYLFRKEGQNVTLSCEQNLNHDAMYWYRQDPGQGLRLIYYSQIVNDFQKGDIAEGYSVSREKKESFPLTVTSAQKNPTAFYLCASSIVTGGYNEQFFGPGTRLTVL.

V is TRBV29-1 and J is TRBJ2-3; 12 positions match TRBD2. Trimming removed 6 bases from V and 2 bases from J; junction bases left unmatched: 6. The length of the CDR3 is 15 residues. The V gene's germline CDR1 is SQVTM and CDR2 ANQGSEA. Here the CDR3 DNA reads TGCAGCGTCCCCGGACTAGCGGGGCCCACAGATACGCAGTATTTT. Amino acid sequence: CSVPGLAGPTDTQYF.

This clone was seen more than once but under ten times. The chain is built from TRBV5-4 and TRBJ1-2; the D gene is possibly TRBD1 (6 bases). CDR3 length: 16 residues. V was clipped by 3 bases and J by 6 bases, with 21 bases between them. Germline V gene sequence: CDR1 SGHNT, CDR2 YYREEE (reference sequence). The CDR3 bases are TGTGCCAGCAGCTCCCCTACAGGGTTCGGTTCGAATGGCTACACCTTC. Translation: CASSSPTGFGSNGYTF.

The chain combines TRBV24-1 with TRBJ2-3; TRBD2 matches 8 bases. Germline-derived CDR1 and CDR2 are KGHDR and SFDVKD. V lost 3 bases to trimming and J lost 1 base; unmatched junction nucleotides: 2. The CDR3 spans 15 residues. CDR3 sequence reads: CATSDGSGGTDTQYF. Here the CDR3 DNA reads TGTGCCACCAGTGATGGTAGCGGGGGCACAGATACGCAGTATTTT.

J is TRBJ1-6 and V is TRBV5-4, with TRBD1 matching over 7 bases. The CDR3 contains 15 residues. Germline-derived CDR1 and CDR2 are SGHNT and YYREEE (reference sequence). J lost 7 bases, V lost 5 bases, and 9 bases had no gene match. CDR3 protein: CASRPPGQQNSPLHF. CDR3 bases: TGTGCCAGCAGACCACCGGGACAGCAAAATTCACCCCTCCACTTT.

This clone was observed a handful of times. This chain links TRBV19 with TRBJ1-2; D unresolved. V was pared by 6 bases and J by 7 bases, with 12 bases between. Germline V gene lookup returns CDR1 LNHDA and CDR2 SQIVND (reference sequence). The length of the CDR3 is 12 residues. Written as DNA, the CDR3 is TGTGCCAGTAGATCAGCCCCCGGTGGCTACACCTTC. This sequence encodes CASRSAPGGYTF.

The V gene is TRBV28, the J gene TRBJ1-2; possible D gene TRBD1, 6 bases. Germline CDR1 and CDR2: MDHEN and SYDVKM. This CDR3 comprises 13 residues. Trimming shortened V by 5 bases and J by 2 bases, and 9 bases separated the two germline ends. The CDR3 nucleotides are TGTGCCAGCAGTCCCGACAGGAACTATGGCTACACCTTC. Its translation: CASSPDRNYGYTF.

This clone has a handful of counts. Within the sample, other DNA sequences also encode this same CDR3. CDR3 DNA sequence: TGTGCCAGCTCACCGGGACTCGTCTCCTACGAGCAGTACTTC. Translated: CASSPGLVSYEQYF. The rearrangement links TRBV18 to TRBJ2-7, with a weak D call TRBD2 (6 bases). The V gene's germline CDR1 is KGHSH and CDR2 LQKENI. This CDR3 has 14 amino acids. Trimming cost V 3 bases and J 0 bases, with 9 bases left between them.

V usage is TRBV30 and J usage is TRBJ1-5, with a tentative D call TRBD1 (5 bases). The CDR3 is 13 residues long. Trimming cost V 1 base and J 5 bases, with 9 bases left between them. Germline CDR1 reads GTSNPN; CDR2 reads SVGIG (reference sequence). CDR3: CAWSARDDQPQHF. DNA of the CDR3: TGTGCCTGGAGTGCCAGGGATGATCAGCCCCAGCATTTT.

J is TRBJ1-2 and V is TRBV3-1 (or the pseudogene TRBV3-2); D ambiguous. Germline assignment: CDR1 LGHDT and CDR2 YNNKEL (reference sequence). Between the trimmed V and J ends, which lost 4 bases and 2 bases, there was a span of 8 bases. This CDR3 is built from 13 residues. CDR3 coding DNA: TGTGCCAGCAGCCTGGCGGACAACTATGGCTACACCTTC. This translates into CASSLADNYGYTF.

The rearrangement joins TRBV6-2 or TRBV6-3 to TRBJ2-7; D gene uncertain. Germline assignment: CDR1 MNHEY and CDR2 SVGEGT. Trimming left V 4 bases short and J 0 bases short, with 31 bases between. The CDR3 consists of 21 residues. This CDR3 is CASSSILHDGRHSLSSYEQYF. The CDR3 DNA sequence: TGTGCCAGCAGTTCCATACTACATGACGGACGGCACTCACTTAGCTCCTACGAGCAGTACTTC.

The V gene is TRBV7-3, the J gene TRBJ2-2; TRBD2 matches at 13 bases. V shed 5 bases and J 7 bases; nucleotides not matched to a gene: 7. Germline values: CDR1 SGHTA, CDR2 FQGTGA. CDR3 length: 16 residues. CDR3 nucleotide sequence: TGTGCCAGCAGCCTGGGACTAGCGGGGTCCTTCGGGGAGCTGTTTTTT. Encoded protein: CASSLGLAGSFGELFF. Using reference TRBV7-3 and TRBJ2-2 for the parts outside the CDR3, the full variable domain is GAGVSQTPSNKVTEKGKYVELRCDPISGHTALYWYRQSLGQGPEFLIYFQGTGAADDSGLPNDRFFAVRPEGSVSTLKIQRTERGDSAVYLCASSLGLAGSFGELFFGEGSRLTVL.

The rearrangement links TRBV28 to TRBJ2-1; D is perhaps TRBD2 (5 bases). Germline V gives CDR1 MDHEN, CDR2 SYDVKM. This CDR3 is built from 14 residues. Trimming stripped 5 bases from V and 6 bases from J, with 14 bases between. DNA of the CDR3: TGTGCCAGCAGTCGAGCGGCGCTACCCAATGAGCAGTTCTTC. Its translation is CASSRAALPNEQFF.

V usage is TRBV5-1 and J usage is TRBJ2-3; maybe TRBD1 (6 bases). The CDR3 covers 14 residues. V lost 6 bases, J lost 0 bases, and 11 bases lay in between. Germline CDR1 and CDR2: SGHRS and YFSETQ. CDR3 coding DNA: TGCGCCAGCACACGACAGGCGAGCACAGATACGCAGTATTTT. Amino acids: CASTRQASTDTQYF.

The gene calls are TRBV4-3 and TRBJ1-5; D call uncertain. Trimming took 2 bases from V and 5 from J, leaving 7 bases between them. The V gene's germline CDR1 is LGHNA and CDR2 YSLEER. This CDR3 spans 13 amino acids. Here the CDR3 reads CASSQQADQPQHF. The CDR3 nucleotides are TGCGCCAGCAGCCAACAGGCGGATCAGCCCCAGCATTTT.

This chain links TRBV24-1 with TRBJ1-5; D is ambiguous. Germline loops: CDR1 KGHDR, CDR2 SFDVKD. The CDR3 has 16 amino acids. V was cut by 4 bases and J by 2 bases, with 14 bases left in between. The CDR3 region is CATSDRAARGNQPQHF. For the CDR3, the DNA is TGTGCCACCAGTGACCGGGCAGCGAGGGGCAATCAGCCCCAGCATTTT.

This clone was seen a few times. The rearrangement uses TRBV6-5 and TRBJ1-6, with 8 bases aligning to TRBD1. V lost 4 bases to trimming and J lost 7 bases; unmatched junction nucleotides: 6. The CDR3 spans 15 residues. Germline V CDR1 and CDR2: MNHEY, SVGAGI. The CDR3: CASSSGGAGNSPLHF. For the CDR3, the DNA is TGTGCCAGCAGTTCAGGGGGCGCGGGCAATTCACCCCTCCACTTT.

The V and J genes are TRBV19 and TRBJ1-5, with 8 bases fitting TRBD1. J was trimmed by 1 base and V by 6 bases; bases with no gene match: 11. Per germline, CDR1 LNHDA and CDR2 SQIVND (reference sequence). The CDR3 sequence is 17 residues long. This CDR3 reads CASRSFGQGSSNQPQHF. The DNA for the CDR3 is TGTGCCAGTAGGTCATTCGGACAGGGTAGCAGCAATCAGCCCCAGCATTTT.

This chain uses TRBV30 with TRBJ2-7, with D tentatively TRBD2 (6 bases). V was cut by 8 bases and J by 6 bases, with 20 bases left in between. Germline-derived CDR1 and CDR2 are GTSNPN and SVGIG (reference sequence). This CDR3 has 13 amino acids. The CDR3 DNA sequence: TGTGCCGGATCCCGGGAGATCGCGGGCGAGCAGTACTTC. This encodes CAGSREIAGEQYF.

The chain uses TRBV6-2 or TRBV6-3 and TRBJ2-7; D uncertain. Trimming stripped 6 bases from V and 2 bases from J, with 8 bases between. The CDR3 runs to 12 residues. Germline CDR1 and CDR2: MNHEY and SVGEGT. The CDR3 coding sequence is TGTGCCAGCAGCTCACAAACCTACGAGCAGTACTTC. Translated: CASSSQTYEQYF.

The DNA for the CDR3 is TGTGCCACCAGCACTAGCGGACGGAGCCAGTACTTC. Its translation is CATSTSGRSQYF. The chain couples TRBV15 to TRBJ2-5, with 7 bases that match TRBD2. The CDR3 length is 12 residues. J lost 10 bases, V lost 4 bases, and 6 bases had no gene match. From germline, CDR1 is LNHNV and CDR2 YYDKDF (reference sequence). The entire variable domain, with the rest obtained from reference TRBV15 and TRBJ2-5, is as follows: DAMVIQNPRYQVTQFGKPVTLSCSQTLNHNVMYWYQQKSSQAPKLLFHYYDKDFNNEADTPDNFQSRRPNTSFCFLDIRSPGLGDTAMYLCATSTSGRSQYFGPGTRLLVL.

The CDR3 reads CASSRAAPGLAGEDTQYF. The DNA for the CDR3 is TGTGCCAGCAGCCGCGCTGCCCCCGGACTAGCGGGGGAGGATACGCAGTATTTT. The chain employs TRBV2 and TRBJ2-3; 13 positions agree with TRBD2. After removal of 6 bases from V and 6 bases from J, the junction contained 15 bases not matched to a gene. This CDR3 spans 18 amino acids. CDR1 and CDR2 (germline): SNHLY, FYNNEI.

The chain is built from TRBV3-1 (or the pseudogene TRBV3-2) and TRBJ2-2; D is perhaps TRBD2 (5 bases). CDR1 and CDR2 (germline): LGHDT, YNNKEL (reference sequence). The CDR3 is 17 residues long. The ends were cut back, 0 bases at V and 1 base at J, with 12 bases in the middle. CDR3 nucleotides: TGTGCCAGCAGCCAAGATTTTCGGGGTGAGAACACCGGGGAGCTGTTTTTT. Its translation is CASSQDFRGENTGELFF.

This clone occurred once. The V call is TRBV4-1, the J call TRBJ1-2, with no clear D. V gave up 1 base and J gave up 1 base, with 10 bases separating them. The CDR3 loop spans 15 amino acids. Germline CDR1 is MGHRA and CDR2 is YSYEKL. The CDR3 protein is CASSQVPDSNYGYTF. The CDR3 DNA reads as TGCGCCAGCAGCCAAGTCCCAGATAGTAACTATGGCTACACCTTC.

This clone has a handful of counts. The V gene is TRBV11-2, the J gene TRBJ1-3, with D maybe TRBD1 (5 bases). The V gene's germline CDR1 is SGHAT and CDR2 FQNNGV. Trimming stripped 5 bases from V and 4 bases from J, with 15 bases between. The CDR3 covers 15 residues. CDR3 in amino acids: CASSTIIRGGNTIYF. CDR3 nucleotides: TGTGCCAGCAGCACAATTATCCGGGGGGGAAACACCATATATTTT.

This chain links TRBV12-3 or TRBV12-4 with TRBJ2-1, with 10 nucleotides matching TRBD1. This CDR3 region has 13 residues. Trimming took 6 bases from V and 16 from J; bases not matched to a gene: 12. The CDR3 sequence: CASSRPAGTGVFF. The CDR3 DNA reads TGTGCCAGCAGCCGTCCCGCCGGGACAGGGGTTTTCTTC.

In nucleotides, the CDR3 is TGTGCCTGGACCCGGGCGGCGGGGGGGCCCTATACGCAGTATTTT. It is translated as CAWTRAAGGPYTQYF. This rearrangement joins TRBV30 to TRBJ2-3, with 9 nucleotides matching TRBD2. The V gene's germline CDR1 is GTSNPN and CDR2 SVGIG (reference sequence). This CDR3 region has 15 residues. V shed 4 bases and J 7 bases; nucleotides not matched to a gene: 12.

The chain uses TRBV5-1 and TRBJ2-2; D unresolved. The germline V gene has CDR1 SGHRS and CDR2 YFSETQ. V lost 0 bases, J lost 4 bases, and 10 bases lay in between. This CDR3 has 15 residues. CDR3 residues: CASSLALGSTGELFF. CDR3 nucleotide sequence: TGCGCCAGCAGCTTGGCTCTAGGGTCCACCGGGGAGCTGTTTTTT.